Listed here is a single TCR beta chain. TCRdb's table, derived via immunoSEQ multiplex PCR, lists solely in-frame clones and lacks some. The table includes some 170,000 clones, 95% to 96% detected once. This sample was included in a study of control samples from healthy donors and cancer patients. The sequenced sample consisted of blood. This receptor was obtained from a woman between 25 and 40 years old in good health.

CDR3 nucleotide sequence: TGTGCCAGCAGTGAAGAGGGCCGGAACACTGAAGCTTTCTTT. Residues: CASSEEGRNTEAFF. This chain uses TRBV6-1 with TRBJ1-1; D uncertain. CDR1 and CDR2 (germline): MNHNS, SASEGT. The CDR3 has 14 amino acids. The V and J ends lost 1 base and 1 base respectively, with 7 bases between them.